This T cell receptor beta chain was obtained from a study of control samples from healthy donors and cancer patients. Profiled with immunoSEQ multiplex PCR; TCRdb holds only in-frame clones, not every one. The sample contains approximately 2,500 clones, less than 98% of which appear only once. Germline V lookup: CDR1 LGHNT, CDR2 FRNRAP. V lost 7 bases and J lost 8; bases outside the gene matches: 15. The CDR3 is made up of 16 amino acids. The material sequenced was PBMCs. The chain joins TRBV12-5 to TRBJ1-4, with 8 bases that match TRBD1. The receptor comes from a man in his 70s with head and neck cancer. The CDR3, as DNA: TGTGCTAGTGCCTCGGCCGTTGGGACAGGAAGAGAAAAACTGTTTTTT. This sequence encodes CASASAVGTGREKLFF.